Below are 21 T cell receptor beta chains sequenced from a single sample in a study of cytomegalovirus exposure and HLA in healthy donors. The method was immunoSEQ multiplex PCR; TCRdb's version includes in-frame clones alone and lacks a portion of them. The sample has around 130,000 clones, 70% to 90% seen once. Sequencing was done on a sample of PBMCs. The origin of the receptors is a woman aged 30 to 39 in good health and CMV-seronegative.

The chain links TRBV6-6 to TRBJ1-6, with D unresolved. Between the trimmed V and J ends, which lost 2 bases and 6 bases, there was a span of 14 bases. The CDR3 is made up of 16 amino acids. Germline V gene data show CDR1 as MNHNY and CDR2 as SVGAGI (reference sequence). The CDR3 sequence: CASSYGAPGGNSPLHF. CDR3 DNA sequence: TGTGCCAGCAGTTACGGCGCCCCAGGAGGTAATTCACCCCTCCACTTT.

This chain links TRBV7-9 with TRBJ2-1; 12 bases agree with TRBD1. Germline assignment: CDR1 SEHNR and CDR2 FQNEAQ (reference sequence). This CDR3 spans 14 amino acids. The ends lost 5 bases at V and 10 bases at J; junction bases unmatched: 6. CDR3 nucleotide sequence: TGTGCCAGCAGCACCGGGACAGGGGGCGAGGAGCAGTTCTTC. As protein: CASSTGTGGEEQFF.

J is TRBJ2-7 and V is TRBV29-1, with TRBD1 identical over 10 bases. V lost 0 bases to trimming and J lost 6 bases; unmatched junction nucleotides: 8. Germline CDR1 is SQVTM and CDR2 is ANQGSEA. This CDR3 spans 15 amino acids. CDR3 protein: CSVEDLRDRGFEQYF. The CDR3 DNA reads as TGCAGCGTTGAAGATCTAAGGGACAGGGGATTCGAGCAGTACTTC.

The chain links TRBV7-6 to TRBJ1-1; TRBD1 aligns across 8 bases. This CDR3 has 15 amino acids. Germline-derived CDR1 and CDR2 are SGHVS and FNYEAQ. V was pared by 5 bases and J by 3 bases, with 8 bases of the junction left unmatched. The CDR3 loop reads CASSHSGQGDTEAFF. The CDR3 coding sequence is TGTGCCAGCAGCCACTCCGGACAGGGCGACACTGAAGCTTTCTTT.

The chain employs TRBV27 and TRBJ1-2; the match to TRBD1 covers 9 bases. The CDR3 totals 13 residues. Germline loops: CDR1 MNHEY, CDR2 SMNVEV (reference sequence). Trimming at V came to 6 bases and at J to 8 bases, leaving 7 bases not matched to a gene. The CDR3 reads CASSRTGVGGYTF. The CDR3 DNA follows: TGTGCCAGCAGCCGGACAGGGGTGGGAGGCTACACCTTC.

The rearrangement uses TRBV30 and TRBJ1-5; D uncertain. Germline CDR1 reads GTSNPN; CDR2 reads SVGIG (reference sequence). V lost 2 bases and J 4 bases, leaving 18 bases between the germline ends. The CDR3 loop spans 16 amino acids. CDR3 DNA: TGTGCCTGGAGTTCACTTGGGCCCACTGGTAATCAGCCCCAGCATTTT. The encoded protein is CAWSSLGPTGNQPQHF.

The chain is built from TRBV6-5 and TRBJ1-5, with 7 bases that match TRBD1. CDR1 is MNHEY, CDR2 SVGAGI, per germline. V was clipped by 4 bases and J by 6 bases; unmatched bases: 9. This CDR3 comprises 15 residues. In DNA, the CDR3 is TGTGCCAGCAGTTTGGACTACAGGGGAGCTCAGCCCCAGCATTTT. The encoded protein is CASSLDYRGAQPQHF.

This CDR3 is CASSSRGLGETQYF. The CDR3, as DNA: TGTGCCAGCAGTTCCAGGGGGCTTGGGGAGACCCAGTACTTC. This chain uses TRBV2 with TRBJ2-5; 8 bases align to TRBD1. Germline V gives CDR1 SNHLY, CDR2 FYNNEI. V trimming: 5 bases; J trimming: 5 bases; junction bases outside the gene matches: 7. The CDR3 sequence is 14 residues long.

The chain joins TRBV12-2 to TRBJ1-2; TRBD1, the table's D call, lacks a check against the DNA. TRBV12-2 represents a pseudogene. CDR3 length: 16 amino acids. CDR3: CASRLDLDRVGYGYTF. For the CDR3, the DNA is TGTGCAAGTCGCTTAGACCTGGACAGGGTGGGATATGGCTACACCTTC.

The gene calls are TRBV19 and TRBJ2-6; 8 bases fit TRBD1. The junction had 15 bases not matched to a gene; V was cut back by 11 bases and J by 3 bases. The CDR3 is made up of 17 amino acids. Germline V gene lookup returns CDR1 LNHDA and CDR2 SQIVND (reference sequence). CDR3 in DNA: TGTGCCTCCAAGGCGGGGACAGGACACTTTGGGGCCAACGTCCTGACTTTC. Its protein is CASKAGTGHFGANVLTF.

The chain carries TRBV6-1 and TRBJ2-2; the D is unclear. The CDR3 length is 14 residues. Germline V lookup: CDR1 MNHNS, CDR2 SASEGT. Trimming removed 4 bases at V and 3 bases at J, with 9 bases between. This CDR3 reads CASSVRSDTGELFF. The CDR3 DNA sequence: TGTGCCAGCAGTGTTCGTTCGGACACCGGGGAGCTGTTTTTT.

The chain has TRBV11-2 and TRBJ1-2; D may be TRBD1 (5 bases). The germline V gene has CDR1 SGHAT and CDR2 FQNNGV. This CDR3 spans 14 amino acids. Trimming pared 1 base from V and 5 bases from J, leaving 11 bases between. The CDR3 DNA sequence: TGTGCCAGCAGCTTAGGGCCAGGGATGTATGGCTACACCTTC. It specifies CASSLGPGMYGYTF.

A single count supports this clone. The chain couples TRBV5-1 to TRBJ1-5, with TRBD1 identical over 7 bases. This CDR3 comprises 14 residues. Per the germline V gene, CDR1 is SGHRS and CDR2 is YFSETQ. The J segment lost 3 bases and the V segment lost 4 bases, leaving 4 bases of the junction unmatched. This CDR3 is CASSPGTDNQPQHF. Here the CDR3 DNA reads TGCGCCAGCAGCCCCGGGACAGACAATCAGCCCCAGCATTTT.

This clone was found once. This chain joins TRBV5-1 and TRBJ2-5; TRBD2 agrees at 11 bases. V gave up 3 bases and J gave up 7 bases; unmatched junction bases: 11. CDR3 length: 16 residues. The V gene's germline CDR1 is SGHRS and CDR2 YFSETQ. The CDR3 here is CASSYKTSGAPGTQYF. CDR3 coding DNA: TGCGCCAGCAGCTACAAGACTAGCGGGGCGCCGGGGACCCAGTACTTC.

The chain is built from TRBV4-1 and TRBJ2-5; 14 positions agree with TRBD2. This CDR3 spans 17 amino acids. Germline values: CDR1 MGHRA, CDR2 YSYEKL. The V segment lost 1 base and the J segment 2 bases; nucleotides outside the gene matches: 3. This CDR3 is CASSQVWTSGGQETQYF. CDR3 nucleotides: TGCGCCAGCAGCCAAGTGTGGACTAGCGGGGGGCAAGAGACCCAGTACTTC.

The genes are TRBV9 and TRBJ2-7, with a weak D call TRBD2 (6 bases). CDR3 length: 15 amino acids. Trimming took 4 bases from V and 1 from J, leaving 15 bases between them. Germline lookup yields CDR1 SGDLS and CDR2 YYNGEE. CDR3 amino acids: CASSIGPGRSYEQYF. CDR3 coding DNA: TGTGCCAGCAGCATCGGACCTGGGAGGTCCTACGAGCAGTACTTC.

This sequence joins TRBV19 and TRBJ1-1, with TRBD1 as a possible D gene (6 bases). Germline CDR1 reads LNHDA; CDR2 reads SQIVND (reference sequence). CDR3 length: 14 residues. The V gene lost 9 bases and the J gene lost 3 bases, with 17 bases spanning the gap. The CDR3 region is CASITGRDDTEAFF. In DNA, the CDR3 is TGTGCCAGCATTACAGGGAGGGACGACACTGAAGCTTTCTTT.

The chain links TRBV6-1 to TRBJ2-1; 10 nucleotides match TRBD2. The junction had 12 bases not matched to a gene; V was cut back by 2 bases and J by 8 bases. CDR1 and CDR2 (germline): MNHNS, SASEGT. CDR3 length: 17 residues. The chain's CDR3 is CASSERVVLAGQDEQFF. The CDR3 DNA reads as TGTGCCAGCAGTGAAAGAGTTGTACTAGCGGGGCAGGATGAGCAGTTCTTC.

As DNA, the CDR3 is TGCGCCAGCAGCTTGCGAGCGGGGGGTAGCTCCTACGAGCAGTACTTC. As protein: CASSLRAGGSSYEQYF. The chain joins TRBV5-1 to TRBJ2-7; 9 nucleotides match TRBD2. CDR3 length: 16 residues. V gave up 1 base and J gave up 0 bases; unmatched junction bases: 5. CDR1 and CDR2 (germline): SGHRS, YFSETQ.

This chain joins TRBV7-8 and TRBJ1-5, with a tentative D call TRBD1 (6 bases). The CDR3 has 16 amino acids. The V end lost 1 base, the J end lost 1 base, and 11 bases lay between the germline ends. CDR1 SGHVS and CDR2 FQNEAQ come from the germline V gene. The CDR3 reads CASSLGVGASNQPQHF. The CDR3, as DNA: TGTGCCAGCAGCTTAGGTGTGGGGGCAAGCAATCAGCCCCAGCATTTT.

The table lists this clone with a few counts. The chain joins TRBV11-2 to TRBJ1-2; D is unresolved. Looked up from germline, CDR1 is SGHAT and CDR2 is FQNNGV. The CDR3 totals 12 residues. V was shortened by 1 base and J by 8 bases, with 8 bases between the two germline ends. The CDR3 loop is CASSLGGWGYTF. In nucleotides, the CDR3 is TGTGCCAGCAGCTTAGGAGGGTGGGGCTACACCTTC.